This T cell receptor beta chain emerged from a study of cytomegalovirus exposure and HLA in healthy donors. General study findings and limits: Presence/absence comparisons presumed near-even sequencing depth among donors. Through in vitro validation, a few CMV-associated chains were shown to be specific for CMV antigens.

The CDR3 sequence is 13 residues long. Germline V CDR1 and CDR2: MNHEY, SMNVEV (reference sequence). Trimming removed 8 bases from V and 0 bases from J, with 7 bases in between. 13 Jbeta primers and 60 Vbeta primers were used for the PCR. This table comes from immunoSEQ multiplex PCR, and its TCRdb copy is limited to in-frame clones, with some not included. The sample holds 150,000 to 200,000 clones, less than 80% seen once. This clone occurred a few times. Its antigen remains unidentified. The clonotype comes from a man aged 35-49 years in good health and CMV-seronegative. The chain uses TRBV27 and TRBJ2-2; the D gene is possibly TRBD2 (5 bases). The specimen was PBMCs. The CDR3 loop reads CASGGTNTGELFF. CDR3 nucleotide sequence: TGTGCCAGCGGAGGAACGAACACCGGGGAGCTGTTTTTT.